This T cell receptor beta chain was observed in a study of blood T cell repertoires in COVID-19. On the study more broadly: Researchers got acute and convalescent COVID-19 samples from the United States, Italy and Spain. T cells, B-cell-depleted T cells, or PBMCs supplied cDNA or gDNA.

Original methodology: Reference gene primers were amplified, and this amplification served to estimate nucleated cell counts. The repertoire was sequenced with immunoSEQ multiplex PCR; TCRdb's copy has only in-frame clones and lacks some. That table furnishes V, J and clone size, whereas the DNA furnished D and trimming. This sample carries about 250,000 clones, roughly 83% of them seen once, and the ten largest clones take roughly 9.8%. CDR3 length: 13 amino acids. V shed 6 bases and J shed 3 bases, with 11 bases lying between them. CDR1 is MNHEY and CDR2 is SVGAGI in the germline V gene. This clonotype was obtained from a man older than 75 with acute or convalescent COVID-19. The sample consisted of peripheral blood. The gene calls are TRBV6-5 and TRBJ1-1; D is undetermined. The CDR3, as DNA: TGTGCCAGCAGCAGACTTGCGGACACTGAAGCTTTCTTT. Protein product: CASSRLADTEAFF.